This T cell receptor beta chain was documented in a study of shared clonotypes between healthy human individuals. Naive CD8 cells lacked CD45RO, underwent positive selection for CCR7 and left out terminally differentiated effector memory CD45RA+ cells. Comments on this clone: Antigen unknown.

Whole-study findings and limits: The expectation was that sequencing depth would affect clonotype sharing among donors. Larger richness was generally estimated for naive than memory subsets. Although depth was large, rarefaction showed that sequencing of the sorted subsets was incomplete.

The germline gives CDR1 MDHEN, CDR2 SYDVKM. The ends lost 2 bases at V and 9 bases at J; junction bases unmatched: 8. This CDR3 is 14 amino acids long. Measured with immunoSEQ multiplex PCR; TCRdb has only the in-frame clones, and not every one. The sample has approximately 1.9 million clones; 80% to 95% are singletons. The specimen sequenced was naive CD8+ T cells from PBMCs. The clonotype comes from a man between 18 and 35 years old in good health. Some clones in this sample may be carry-over from other donors' samples. This sequence joins TRBV28 and TRBJ2-5; 8 bases line up with TRBD1. This CDR3 is CASSLRGTGFSQYF. The CDR3, as DNA: TGTGCCAGCAGTTTAAGAGGGACAGGTTTTTCCCAGTACTTC.